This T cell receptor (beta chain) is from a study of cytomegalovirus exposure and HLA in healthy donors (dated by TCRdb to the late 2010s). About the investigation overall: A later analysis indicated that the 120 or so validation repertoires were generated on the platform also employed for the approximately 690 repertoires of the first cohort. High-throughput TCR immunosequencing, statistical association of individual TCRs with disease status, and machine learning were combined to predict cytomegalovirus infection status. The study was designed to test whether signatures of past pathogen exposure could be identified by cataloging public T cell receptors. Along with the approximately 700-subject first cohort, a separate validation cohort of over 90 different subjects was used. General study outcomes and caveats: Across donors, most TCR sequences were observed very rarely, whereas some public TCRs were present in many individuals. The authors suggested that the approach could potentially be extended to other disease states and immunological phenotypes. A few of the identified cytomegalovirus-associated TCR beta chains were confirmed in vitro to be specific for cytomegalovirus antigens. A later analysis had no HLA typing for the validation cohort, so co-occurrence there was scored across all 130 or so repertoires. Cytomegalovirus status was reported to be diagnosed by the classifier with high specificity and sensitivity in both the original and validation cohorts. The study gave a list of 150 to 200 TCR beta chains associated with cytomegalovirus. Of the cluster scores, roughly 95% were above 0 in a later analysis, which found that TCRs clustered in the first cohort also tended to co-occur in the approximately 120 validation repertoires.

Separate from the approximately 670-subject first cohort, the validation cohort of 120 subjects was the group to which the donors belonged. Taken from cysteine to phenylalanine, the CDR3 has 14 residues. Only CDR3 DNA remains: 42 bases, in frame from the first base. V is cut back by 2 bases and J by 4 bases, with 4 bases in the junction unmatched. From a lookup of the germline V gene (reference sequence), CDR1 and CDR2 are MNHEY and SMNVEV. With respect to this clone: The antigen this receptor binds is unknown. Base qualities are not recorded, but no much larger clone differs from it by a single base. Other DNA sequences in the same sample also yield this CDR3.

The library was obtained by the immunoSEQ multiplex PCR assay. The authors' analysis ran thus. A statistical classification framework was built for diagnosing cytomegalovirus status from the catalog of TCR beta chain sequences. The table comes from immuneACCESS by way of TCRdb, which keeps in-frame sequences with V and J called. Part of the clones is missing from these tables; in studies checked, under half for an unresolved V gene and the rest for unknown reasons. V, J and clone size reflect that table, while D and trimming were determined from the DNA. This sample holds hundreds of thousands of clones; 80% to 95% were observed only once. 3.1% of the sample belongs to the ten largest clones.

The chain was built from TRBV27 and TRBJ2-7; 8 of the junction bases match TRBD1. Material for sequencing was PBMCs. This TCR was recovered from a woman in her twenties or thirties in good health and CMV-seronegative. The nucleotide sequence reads TGTGCCAGCAGTTTAAGGCAGGGGGCTTACGAGCAGTACTTC. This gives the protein CASSLRQGAYEQYF.